This TCR beta chain is from a study of cytomegalovirus exposure and HLA in healthy donors. The germline V gene has CDR1 SGHRS and CDR2 YFSETQ. The CDR3 contains 14 residues. V shed 2 bases, J shed 4 bases, and the junction held 5 bases outside the gene matches. Clones were read by immunoSEQ multiplex PCR, and TCRdb kept only the in-frame ones, dropping some. The sample has approximately 210,000 clones; 85% to 90% are singletons. From the approximately 110-subject validation cohort, which was separate from the approximately 700-subject first cohort, the donors were drawn. Notes on the study in general: Specific recognition of CMV antigens was confirmed in vitro for a few chains (all CMV-associated). Subsequent analysis revealed that first-cohort TCR clusters tended to co-occur in the roughly 120 validation repertoires. The study put 160 or so TCR beta chains on its list as cytomegalovirus-associated.

For this clone: Antigen unknown.

This chain uses TRBV5-1 with TRBJ1-2; 7 nucleotides line up with TRBD1. The clonotype was recovered from a woman aged 18-30 years in good health and CMV-seronegative. Sequencing was carried out using PBMCs. The DNA for the CDR3 is TGCGCCAGCAGCTTACGGAGGGACAGCTATGGCTACACCTTC. Its protein is CASSLRRDSYGYTF.